This TCR beta chain was sequenced in a study of post-analysis software for immune sequencing data. Regarding the study as a whole: Five or six TRBV segments, TRBV5-6, TRBV5-1 and TRBV20-1 among them, were found more frequent in patients than controls.

This CDR3 is 13 amino acids long. From germline, CDR1 is SEHNR and CDR2 FQNEAQ (reference sequence). Unique molecular identifiers were built into the TCR beta cDNA libraries. TCRdb re-called the PCR reads with MiXCR, one entry per CDR3 protein. The table has approximately 730,000 distinct CDR3 sequences, roughly 50% seen once. This clonotype has more than one count but fewer than ten. Its antigen is unknown. The sequence was collected from a girl aged 5-17 years with multiple sclerosis. The material sequenced was blood. This chain joins TRBV7-9 and TRBJ2-4, with D possibly TRBD1 on 6 matching bases. The DNA end lines up better with TRBJ2-7; the J call may be wrong. For the CDR3, the DNA is TGTGCCAGCAGCCAAACGACAGGTTACGAGCAGTACTTC. As protein: CASSQTTGYEQYF.